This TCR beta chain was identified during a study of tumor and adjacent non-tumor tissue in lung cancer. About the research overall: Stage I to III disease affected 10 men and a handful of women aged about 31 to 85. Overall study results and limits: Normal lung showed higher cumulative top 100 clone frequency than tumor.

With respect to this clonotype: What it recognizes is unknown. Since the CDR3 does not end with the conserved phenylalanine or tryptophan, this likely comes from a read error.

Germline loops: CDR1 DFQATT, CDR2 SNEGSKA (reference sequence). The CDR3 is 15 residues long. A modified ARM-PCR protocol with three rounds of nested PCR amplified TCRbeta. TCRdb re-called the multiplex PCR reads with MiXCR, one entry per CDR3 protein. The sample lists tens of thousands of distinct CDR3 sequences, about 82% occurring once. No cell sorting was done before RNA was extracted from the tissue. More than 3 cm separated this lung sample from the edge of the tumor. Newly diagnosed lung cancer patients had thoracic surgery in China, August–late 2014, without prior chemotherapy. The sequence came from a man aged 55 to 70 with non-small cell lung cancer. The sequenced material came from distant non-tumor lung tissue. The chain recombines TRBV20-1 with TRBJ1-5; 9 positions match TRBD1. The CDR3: CSAREHRGLGQPQHY. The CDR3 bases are TGCAGCGCTAGAGAACACAGGGGGCTGGGTCAGCCCCAGCATTAT.